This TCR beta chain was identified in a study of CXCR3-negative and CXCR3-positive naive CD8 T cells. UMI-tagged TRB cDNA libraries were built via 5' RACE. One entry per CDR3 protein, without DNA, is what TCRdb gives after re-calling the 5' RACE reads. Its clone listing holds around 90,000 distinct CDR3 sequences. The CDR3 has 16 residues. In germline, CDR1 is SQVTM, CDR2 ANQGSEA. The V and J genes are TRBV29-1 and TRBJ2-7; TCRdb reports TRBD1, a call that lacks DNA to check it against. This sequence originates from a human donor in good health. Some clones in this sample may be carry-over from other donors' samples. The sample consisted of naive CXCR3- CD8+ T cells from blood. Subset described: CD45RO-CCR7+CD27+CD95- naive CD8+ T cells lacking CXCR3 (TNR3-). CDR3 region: CSVELGQGGNPYEQYF.